The subject of this entry is one T cell receptor (beta chain). TCRdb's table, derived via immunoSEQ multiplex PCR, lists solely in-frame clones and lacks some. The table records about 120,000 clones, around 80% of them present only once. These data originate in a study of blood T cell repertoires in COVID-19. Turning to the study itself: Whether acute or convalescent, the COVID-19 samples came from the United States, Italy and Spain. PBMCs, B-cell-depleted T cells, or T cells were the source of the cDNA or gDNA that made up the material.

CDR3 length: 14 amino acids. V lost 5 bases and J lost 8, with 16 bases in between. Germline loops: CDR1 MDHEN, CDR2 SYDVKM. Sequenced material: peripheral blood. The rearrangement links TRBV28 to TRBJ1-3; possible D gene TRBD1, 6 bases. This TCR came from a man between 65 and 85 years old with acute or convalescent COVID-19. The CDR3 region has the DNA TGTGCCAGCAGTACTGTTTGGGGGCCTGACACCATATATTTT. Its translation is CASSTVWGPDTIYF.